Included here is one TCR beta chain sequence, with context. Antigen specificity is unknown. This entry comes from a study of cytomegalovirus exposure and HLA in healthy donors. The study's findings and limits: For most TCR beta V segments, an earlier analysis put the productive rate at about 90% or about 30% of the time.

It was with 60 Vbeta and 13 Jbeta primers that the PCR ran. In the study's own analysis: Per a later analysis, the number of unique TCR beta chains was approximately 80 million, of which 9 million to 14 million were shared. Only in-frame clones appear in the TCRdb table, and some are missing; sequencing was by immunoSEQ multiplex PCR. The V and J calls and clone size were taken over from that table, and D and trimming were inferred from the DNA. The sample lists around 140,000 clones, approximately 73% occurring once. There are 16 residues in the CDR3. CDR1 LGHNA and CDR2 YSLEER come from the germline V gene. V lost 4 bases, J lost 0 bases, and 13 bases lay in between.

The rearrangement joins TRBV4-3 to TRBJ2-1, with D perhaps matching TRBD2 (6 bases). The receptor was isolated from a woman between 18 and 29 years old in good health and CMV-seronegative. The sequencing input was PBMCs. CDR3 region: CASSLTGALSYNEQFF. CDR3 coding DNA: TGCGCCAGCAGCCTGACGGGAGCCCTCTCCTACAATGAGCAGTTCTTC.